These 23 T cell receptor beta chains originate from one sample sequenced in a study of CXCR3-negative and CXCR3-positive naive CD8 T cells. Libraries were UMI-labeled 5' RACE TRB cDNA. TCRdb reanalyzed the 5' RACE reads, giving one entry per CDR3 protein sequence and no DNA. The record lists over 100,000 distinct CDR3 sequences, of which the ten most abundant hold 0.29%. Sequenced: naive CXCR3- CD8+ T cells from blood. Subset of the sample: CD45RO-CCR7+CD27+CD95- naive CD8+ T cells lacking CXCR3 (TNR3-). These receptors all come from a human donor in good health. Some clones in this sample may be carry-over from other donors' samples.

The CDR3 is CASSTVTGYSYEQYF. This rearrangement joins TRBV6-2 or TRBV6-3 to TRBJ2-7; there is no DNA to check the TCRdb D call of TRBD1. The germline V gene encodes CDR1 MNHEY and CDR2 SVGEGT. The CDR3 is 15 amino acids.

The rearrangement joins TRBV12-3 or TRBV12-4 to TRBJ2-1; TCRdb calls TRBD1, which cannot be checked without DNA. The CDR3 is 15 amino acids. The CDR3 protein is CASTAPTGTYNEQFF.

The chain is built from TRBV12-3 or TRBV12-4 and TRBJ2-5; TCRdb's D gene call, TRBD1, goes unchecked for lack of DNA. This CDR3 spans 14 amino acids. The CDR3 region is CASSYSGSGETQYF.

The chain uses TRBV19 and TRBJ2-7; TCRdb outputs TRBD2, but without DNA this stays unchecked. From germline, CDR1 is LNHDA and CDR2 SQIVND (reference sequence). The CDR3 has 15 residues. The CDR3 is CASSMSLAGEGEQYF.

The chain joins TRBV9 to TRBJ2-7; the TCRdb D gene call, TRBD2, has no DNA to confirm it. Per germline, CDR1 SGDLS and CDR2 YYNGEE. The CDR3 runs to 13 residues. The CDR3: CASSRGEDYEQYF.

This CDR3 is CASSDRDRYNEQFF. V usage is TRBV5-1 and J usage is TRBJ2-1; TCRdb outputs TRBD1, but without DNA this stays unchecked. Per germline, CDR1 SGHRS and CDR2 YFSETQ. The CDR3 contains 14 residues.

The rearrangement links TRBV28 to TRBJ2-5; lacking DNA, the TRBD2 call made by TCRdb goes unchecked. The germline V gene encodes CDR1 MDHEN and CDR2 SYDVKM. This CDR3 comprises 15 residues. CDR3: CASTERPTSEETQYF.

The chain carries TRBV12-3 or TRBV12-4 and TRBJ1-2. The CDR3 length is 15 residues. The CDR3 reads CASSSRGPLVYGYTF.

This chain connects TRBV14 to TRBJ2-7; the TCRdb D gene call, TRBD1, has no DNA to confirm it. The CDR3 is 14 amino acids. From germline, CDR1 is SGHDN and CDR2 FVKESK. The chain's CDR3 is CASSQQGYFYEQYF. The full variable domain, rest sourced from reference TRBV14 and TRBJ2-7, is EAGVTQFPSHSVIEKGQTVTLRCDPISGHDNLYWYRRVMGKEIKFLLHFVKESKQDESGMPNNRFLAERTGGTYSTLKVQPAELEDSGVYFCASSQQGYFYEQYFGPGTRLTVT.

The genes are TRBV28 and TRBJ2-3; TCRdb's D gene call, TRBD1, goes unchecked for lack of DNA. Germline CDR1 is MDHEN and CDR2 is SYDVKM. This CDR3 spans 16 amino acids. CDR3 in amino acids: CASSGLPGRRTDTQYF.

This CDR3 is CSGQSSSYEQYF. The rearrangement joins TRBV29-1 to TRBJ2-7. CDR1 is SQVTM and CDR2 is ANQGSEA in the germline V gene. The CDR3 runs 12 residues.

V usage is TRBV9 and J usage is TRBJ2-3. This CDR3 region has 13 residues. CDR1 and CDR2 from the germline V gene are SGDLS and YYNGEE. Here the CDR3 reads CASSVEHTDTQYF.

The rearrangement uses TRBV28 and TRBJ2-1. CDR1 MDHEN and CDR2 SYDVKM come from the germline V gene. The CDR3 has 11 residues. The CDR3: CASRQTNEQFF.

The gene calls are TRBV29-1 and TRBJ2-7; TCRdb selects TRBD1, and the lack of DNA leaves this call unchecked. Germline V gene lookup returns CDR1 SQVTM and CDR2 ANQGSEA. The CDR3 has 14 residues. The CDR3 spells CSVPGQGFPYEQYF.

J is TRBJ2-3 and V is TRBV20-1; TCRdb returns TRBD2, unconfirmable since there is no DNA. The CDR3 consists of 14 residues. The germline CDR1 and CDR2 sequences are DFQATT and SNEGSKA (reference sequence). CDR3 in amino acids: CSARPSGPRDTQYF.

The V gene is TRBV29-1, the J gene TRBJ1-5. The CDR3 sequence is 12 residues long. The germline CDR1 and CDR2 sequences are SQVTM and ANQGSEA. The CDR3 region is CSVGDYGQPQHF.

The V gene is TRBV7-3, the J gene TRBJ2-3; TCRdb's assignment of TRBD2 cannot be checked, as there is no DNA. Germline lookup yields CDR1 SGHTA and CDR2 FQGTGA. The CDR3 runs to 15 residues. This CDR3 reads CASSSVVLAGNTQYF.

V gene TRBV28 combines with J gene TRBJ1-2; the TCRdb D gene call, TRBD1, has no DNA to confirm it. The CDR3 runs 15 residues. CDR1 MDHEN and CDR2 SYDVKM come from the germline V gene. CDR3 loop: CASSLPQRGKDGYTF.

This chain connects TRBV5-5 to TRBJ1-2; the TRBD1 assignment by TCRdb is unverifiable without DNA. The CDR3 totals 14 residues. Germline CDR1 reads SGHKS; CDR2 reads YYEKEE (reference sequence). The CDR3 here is CASSHLTGNYGYTF.

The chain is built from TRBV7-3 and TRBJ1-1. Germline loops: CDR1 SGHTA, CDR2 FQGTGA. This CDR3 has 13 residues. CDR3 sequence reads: CASSPTANTEAFF.

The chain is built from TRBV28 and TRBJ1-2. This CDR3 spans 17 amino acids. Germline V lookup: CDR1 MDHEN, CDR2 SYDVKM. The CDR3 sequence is CASRKWGGILPNYGYTF.

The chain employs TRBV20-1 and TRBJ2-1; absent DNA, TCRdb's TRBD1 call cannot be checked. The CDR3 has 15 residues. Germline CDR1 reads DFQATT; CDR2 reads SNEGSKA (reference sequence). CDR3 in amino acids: CSAKVGAVSYNEQFF.

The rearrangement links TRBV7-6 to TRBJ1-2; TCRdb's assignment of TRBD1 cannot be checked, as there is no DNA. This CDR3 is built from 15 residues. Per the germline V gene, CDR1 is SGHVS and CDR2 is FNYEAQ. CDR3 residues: CASSLEAGGADGYTF. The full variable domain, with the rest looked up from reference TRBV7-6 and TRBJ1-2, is GAGVSQSPRYKVTKRGQDVALRCDPISGHVSLYWYRQALGQGPEFLTYFNYEAQQDKSGLPNDRFSAERPEGSISTLTIQRTEQRDSAMYRCASSLEAGGADGYTFGSGTRLTVV.